Sequencing of this TCR beta chain was carried out in a study of T cells in Graves' hyperthyroidism and ophthalmopathy. This clonotype has at least ten counts. In germline, CDR1 is MNHEY, CDR2 SMNVEV (reference sequence). V was shortened by 3 bases and J by 5 bases, with 17 bases between the two germline ends. The CDR3 covers 16 residues. Amplified regions were TCR beta CDR3 sequences from RNA transcripts. TCR CDR3 regions were first amplified by RT-PCR with HTBI primers. TCRdb redid the calling of the multiplex PCR reads with MiXCR, one entry per CDR3 protein. Of 200,000 to 250,000 distinct CDR3 sequences in the sample, 15% to 20% were seen once.

The sequence came from a man between 45 and 60 years old with Graves' hyperthyroidism. The chain joins TRBV27 to TRBJ2-1; no clear D gene. Material for sequencing was blood. CDR3 protein: CASSFSYRSRHNEQFF. The CDR3 DNA is TGTGCCAGCAGTTTTTCCTACCGCTCACGGCACAATGAGCAGTTCTTC.